This is a list of T cell receptor beta chains from one sample in a study of blood T cell repertoires in COVID-19. Repertoires were generated with immunoSEQ multiplex PCR, while TCRdb's copy carries only in-frame clones and drops some. The table records some 190,000 clones, over 75% of them present only once. The specimen was peripheral blood. The receptors come from a woman aged 45-65 years with acute or convalescent COVID-19. Both conserved end residues are trimmed from each CDR3.

CDR3: ASSLDQGAIGYT
V: TRBV5-1

CDR3: ASSVRGQSNEKLF
V: TRBV6-5

CDR3: ASSDTGGLAGELF
V: TRBV6-1

CDR3: ATSDASASAYNEQF
V: TRBV24-1

CDR3: ASSLPTGNRAEAF
V: TRBV6-5

CDR3: AWSHGTANYGYT
V: TRBV30

CDR3: ASSQGGRTEAF
V: TRBV4-3

CDR3: ASSRAGTGRNTEAF
V: TRBV19

CDR3: ASSSGRESSYEQY
V: TRBV19

CDR3: ASGGPPGPQH
V: TRBV28

CDR3: ATRNLATGPSSSYNEQF
V: TRBV11-2

CDR3: ASSIDTDSNQPQH
V: TRBV19

CDR3: ASSLTSGYEQY
V: TRBV7-9

CDR3: ASSRPSGRAVTGELF
V: TRBV19

CDR3: ASSPRGRSPTYGYT
V: TRBV7-2

CDR3: ASSAGDTGPHQPQH
V: TRBV28

CDR3: ASSRGTGAGNTIY
V: TRBV28

CDR3: ASSYRGRVSYNEQF
V: TRBV14

CDR3: ASSIRRDGATGELF
V: TRBV19

CDR3: ASSLDRYNVLT
V: TRBV28

CDR3: ASSQATGFYEQY
V: TRBV3-1/TRBV3-2

CDR3: ASSVTGGTYEQY
V: TRBV2

CDR3: ASSPGSLKNGELF
V: TRBV7-7

CDR3: ASSEGGYSPGRGYT
V: TRBV6-1

CDR3: ASSPGTSLRDTQY
V: TRBV5-8

CDR3: ASSSHGGGSSYNEQF
V: TRBV19

CDR3: ASSGQGETYEQY
V: TRBV21-1

CDR3: AWSANYREAF
V: TRBV30

CDR3: AIRGLAGGVAGELF
V: TRBV10-3

CDR3: ASSQARTGRKNIQY
V: TRBV3-1/TRBV3-2

CDR3: ASSFDRYYGYT
V: TRBV19

CDR3: ASSWGDSFVEQY
V: TRBV28

CDR3: ASSPGRGNYEQY
V: TRBV28

CDR3: SVELAYEQY
V: TRBV29-1

CDR3: ASSKEGYSNQPQH
V: TRBV2

CDR3: ASREGLAGVAH
V: TRBV10-1

CDR3: ASRITGGAAGGEQY
V: TRBV28

CDR3: ASSPTSGGPRRI
V: TRBV5-6

CDR3: AWRRRDFSGNTIY
V: TRBV30

CDR3: ASGTGAVYNSPLH
V: TRBV6-5

CDR3: ASFDTNRDTQY
V: TRBV19

CDR3: AWCHRGEKLF
V: TRBV30

CDR3: ATEDIGNTIY
V: TRBV15

CDR3: ATSRDRTSGRGEQF
V: TRBV15

CDR3: ASSQDSGGNTGELF
V: TRBV3-1/TRBV3-2

CDR3: AWSANSGDTQY
V: TRBV30

CDR3: ASSWTGTSGRNEQF
V: TRBV6-5

CDR3: ASSSGTPKV
V: TRBV7-2

CDR3: ASSPVATSGGATGTGELF
V: TRBV4-2

CDR3: ASSLRSSGTEAF
V: TRBV7-9

CDR3: ASARGRTEAF
V: TRBV19

CDR3: ASSDLDRGRDEQY
V: TRBV6-1

CDR3: ASSFDREKLF
V: TRBV18

CDR3: ASSMTGANQPQH
V: TRBV6-5

CDR3: ASSPSGVDEQF
V: TRBV12-3/TRBV12-4

CDR3: AWSAARTSGGAGEQF
V: TRBV30

CDR3: ASRSTGGNYEQY
V: TRBV19